This T cell receptor beta chain is from a study of blood T cell repertoires in COVID-19 (dated by TCRdb to about 2020). Study-level background: Samples from collaborators originated in the United States, Italy and Spain and spanned both the acute and convalescent phases of COVID-19. A de-identified subject ID, COVID-19 status, age in years and sex were almost always included in the sample metadata. Samples were obtained from the ongoing ImmuneRACE study (first 160 participants) and from over a thousand subjects provided by 6 global collaborators. The repertoires were made available in a free public database intended to serve as a resource for research on the immune response to SARS-CoV-2. Where available, HLA class I and class II types were obtained from metadata supplied by the sample provider rather than from assay-based typing. Deeply sampled blood TCRbeta repertoires from subjects exposed to, actively infected with, or recovered from COVID-19 were included in the dataset. The material from the prospective study consisted of cDNA or gDNA derived from T cells, B-cell-depleted T cells, or PBMCs. What the work shows at the level of the full study, not this receptor alone: The amount of clinical and demographic metadata varied by source and participant and was provided uncurated.

Comments on this clone: What antigen it recognizes has not been identified. The sample holds no much larger clone one base away, and base qualities are not on file.

V and J lose 3 bases and 4 bases, and a span of 7 bases separates them. The CDR3, cysteine through phenylalanine, is 12 amino acids long. Only CDR3 DNA is held: 36 bases, read in frame from base 1. CDR1 and CDR2 are drawn from the germline V gene: SGDLS, YYNGEE. TCRbeta CDR3 regions were amplified from genomic DNA by means of the immunoSEQ Assay, a bias-controlled multiplex PCR. The published analysis was carried out like this. The number of nucleated cells in each sample was estimated from the amplification of reference gene primers within the assay. To quantify the absolute abundance of each unique TCRbeta CDR3 rearrangement, sequence reads were collapsed and filtered. For each sample, productive Simpson clonality was calculated as the square root of Simpson's diversity index across productive rearrangements. TCRdb took over this immuneACCESS table, retaining in-frame rearrangements with V and J assigned. Such tables are incomplete; in checked studies, under half of the missing clones stem from an unresolved V gene, and the remainder is unexplained. V, J and clone size derive from that table, while D and trimming were established from the DNA sequence. This sample gives approximately 91,000 clones in total; 75% to 90% of them show up just once. The top ten clonotypes cover roughly 19% of the sample.

Collaborating institutions collected whole blood in K2EDTA tubes following their own protocols. Collaborator samples were shipped for TCRbeta analysis as frozen whole blood, isolated PBMCs, or DNA extracted from either sample type. The specimen sequenced was peripheral blood. The chain was built from TRBV9 and TRBJ1-1; the D region possibly corresponds to TRBD1 (6 bases align). The TCR sequence derives from a human donor in a cohort sampled during active COVID-19. The encoded CDR3 is CASSEGGTEAFF. The sequenced DNA is TGTGCCAGCAGCGAAGGGGGCACTGAAGCTTTCTTT.